Sequencing of this T cell receptor (beta chain) was carried out in a study of blood T cell repertoires in COVID-19. Study details: PBMCs, B-cell-depleted T cells, or T cells were the source of the cDNA or gDNA that made up the material.

The CDR3 spans 15 residues. Germline CDR1 reads MNHEY; CDR2 reads SMNVEV (reference sequence). After removal of 6 bases from V and 7 bases from J, the junction contained 10 bases not matched to a gene. Enrolled through a virtual design, the participants were between about 18 and 100 years of age and came from 24 US areas. Two negative PCRs, clearance, or symptom resolution characterized the recovered Cohort 3 donors. The method was immunoSEQ multiplex PCR; TCRdb's version includes in-frame clones alone and lacks a portion of them. The data show hundreds of thousands of clones, 70% to 90% seen once. What was sequenced was PBMCs or T cells enriched from blood (not recorded which). The receptor was isolated from a woman aged 40 to 55 who had recovered from COVID-19. J is TRBJ2-1 and V is TRBV27; 9 bases are shared with TRBD2. The CDR3 nucleotides are TGTGCCAGCAGCCTAGCGGGAACCGTCTGGAATGAGCAGTTCTTC. Residues: CASSLAGTVWNEQFF.